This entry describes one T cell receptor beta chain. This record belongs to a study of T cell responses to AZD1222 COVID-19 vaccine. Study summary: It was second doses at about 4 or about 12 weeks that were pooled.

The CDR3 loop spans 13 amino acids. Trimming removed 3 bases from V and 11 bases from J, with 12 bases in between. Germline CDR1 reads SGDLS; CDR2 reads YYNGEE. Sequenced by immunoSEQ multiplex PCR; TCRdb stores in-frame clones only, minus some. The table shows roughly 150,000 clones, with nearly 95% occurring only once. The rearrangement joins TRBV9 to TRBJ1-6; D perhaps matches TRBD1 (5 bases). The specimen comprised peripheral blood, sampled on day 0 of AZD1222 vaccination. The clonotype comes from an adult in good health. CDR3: CASSETREPPLHF. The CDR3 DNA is TGTGCCAGCAGCGAGACCAGGGAGCCACCCCTCCACTTT.